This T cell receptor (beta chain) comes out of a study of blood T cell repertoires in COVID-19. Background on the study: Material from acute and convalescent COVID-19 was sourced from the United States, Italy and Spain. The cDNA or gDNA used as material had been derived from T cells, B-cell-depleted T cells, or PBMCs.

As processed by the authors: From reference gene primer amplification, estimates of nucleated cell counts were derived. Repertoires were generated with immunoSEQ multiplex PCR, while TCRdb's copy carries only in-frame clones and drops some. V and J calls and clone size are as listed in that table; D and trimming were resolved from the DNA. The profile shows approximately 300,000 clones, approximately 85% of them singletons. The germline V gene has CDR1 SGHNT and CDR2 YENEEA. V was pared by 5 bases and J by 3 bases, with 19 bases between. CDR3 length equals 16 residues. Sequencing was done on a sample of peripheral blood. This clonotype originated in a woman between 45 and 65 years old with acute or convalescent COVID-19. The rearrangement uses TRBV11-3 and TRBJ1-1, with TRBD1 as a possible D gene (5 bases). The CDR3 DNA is TGTGCCAGCAGCGTTAGTTTTGACAGAAAAGACACTGAAGCTTTCTTT. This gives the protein CASSVSFDRKDTEAFF.